This TCR beta chain was identified during a study of blood T cell repertoires in COVID-19. About the study: Samples taken during acute and convalescent COVID-19 were collected in the United States, Italy and Spain. Sources were T cells, B-cell-depleted T cells, or PBMCs; the material itself was cDNA or gDNA.

In the source study's methods: The assay estimated nucleated cells by amplifying reference gene primers. Assay: immunoSEQ multiplex PCR; the TCRdb copy retains only in-frame clones and omits some. That table supplies the V and J calls and clone size; D and trimming were determined from the DNA. Of nearly 250,000 clones listed, 85% are singletons. This clone was counted only a few times. This CDR3 is also generated by other DNA sequences in the sample. The germline CDR1 and CDR2 sequences are MNHEY and SMNVEV (reference sequence). This CDR3 region has 15 residues. V was pared by 0 bases and J by 0 bases, with 6 bases between.

The chain is built from TRBV27 and TRBJ1-3; D gene unclear. Material: PBMCs or T cells enriched from blood (not recorded which). This receptor was obtained from a woman aged 45 to 65 with acute COVID-19. CDR3 in amino acids: CASSLSRGSGNTIYF. In DNA, the CDR3 is TGTGCCAGCAGTTTATCTCGGGGCTCTGGAAACACCATATATTTT.